This section outlines one T cell receptor (beta chain) sequence together with its context. What it binds is unknown. Using a J-beta primer mix together with a sample-barcoded 5' primer, a second PCR was run for about 6 to 12 cycles. TCRdb itself ran the 5' RACE reads through MiXCR, one entry per CDR3 protein. Here the sample spans roughly 2 million distinct CDR3 sequences, about 49% being singletons. Around 10 milliliters was the volume of peripheral blood drawn from each donor. Isolated per sample were at least 6 million PBMCs. This entry is derived from a study of blood T cells in healthy people across ages. Study-wide findings and caveats: A roughly linear fall in TCR beta diversity per million T cells was seen with increasing age. A conclusive naive versus antigen-experienced comparison was prevented by the unsorted PBMCs.

Germline V lookup: CDR1 DFQATT, CDR2 SNEGSKA (reference sequence). V lost 3 bases, J lost 9 bases, and 8 bases stayed unmatched. This CDR3 is built from 13 residues. Sequenced material: blood. The chain is built from TRBV20-1 and TRBJ1-5; 7 bases agree with TRBD1. The TCR was taken from a woman aged 40 to 55 in good health. The CDR3 loop reads CSASNQGEWPQHF. CDR3 in DNA: TGCAGTGCTAGTAATCAGGGGGAGTGGCCCCAGCATTTT.